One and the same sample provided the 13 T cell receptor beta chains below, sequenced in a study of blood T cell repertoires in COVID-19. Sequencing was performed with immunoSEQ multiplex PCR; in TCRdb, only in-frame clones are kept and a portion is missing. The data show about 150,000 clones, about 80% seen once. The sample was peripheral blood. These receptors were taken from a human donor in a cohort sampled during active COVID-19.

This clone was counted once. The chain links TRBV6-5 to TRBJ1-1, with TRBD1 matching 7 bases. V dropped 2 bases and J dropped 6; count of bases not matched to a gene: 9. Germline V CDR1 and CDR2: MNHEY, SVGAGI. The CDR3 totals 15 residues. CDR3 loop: CASSYRSVTGAEAFF. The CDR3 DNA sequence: TGTGCCAGCAGTTACCGCTCTGTCACAGGGGCTGAAGCTTTCTTT.

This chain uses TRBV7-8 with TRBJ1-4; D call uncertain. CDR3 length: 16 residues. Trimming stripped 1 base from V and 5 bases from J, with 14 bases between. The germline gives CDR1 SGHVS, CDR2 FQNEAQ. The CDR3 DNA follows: TGTGCCAGCAGCTTAGTTGGGAGGAATCCGAATGAAAAACTGTTTTTT. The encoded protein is CASSLVGRNPNEKLFF.

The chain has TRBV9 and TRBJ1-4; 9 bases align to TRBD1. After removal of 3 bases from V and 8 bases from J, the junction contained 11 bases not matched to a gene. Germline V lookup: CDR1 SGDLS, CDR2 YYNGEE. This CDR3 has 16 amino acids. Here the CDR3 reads CASSGPGGTGSEKLFF. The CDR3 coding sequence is TGTGCCAGCAGCGGCCCTGGGGGGACAGGGAGCGAAAAACTGTTTTTT.

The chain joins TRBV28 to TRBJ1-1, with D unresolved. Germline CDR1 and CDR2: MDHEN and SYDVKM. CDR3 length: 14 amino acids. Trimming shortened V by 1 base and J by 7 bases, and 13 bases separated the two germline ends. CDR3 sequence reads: CASSLSTPPSEAFF. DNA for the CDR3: TGTGCCAGCAGTTTATCCACCCCCCCGAGTGAAGCTTTCTTT.

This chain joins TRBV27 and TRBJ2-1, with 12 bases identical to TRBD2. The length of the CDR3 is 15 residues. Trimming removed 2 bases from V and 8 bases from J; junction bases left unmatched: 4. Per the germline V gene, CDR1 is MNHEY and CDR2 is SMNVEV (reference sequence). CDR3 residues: CASSLRLAGVDEQFF. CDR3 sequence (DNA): TGTGCCAGCAGTTTAAGACTAGCGGGGGTCGATGAGCAGTTCTTC.

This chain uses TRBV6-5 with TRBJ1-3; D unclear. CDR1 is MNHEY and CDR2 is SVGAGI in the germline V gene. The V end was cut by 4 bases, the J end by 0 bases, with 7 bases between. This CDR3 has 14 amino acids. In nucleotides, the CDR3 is TGTGCCAGCAGTTTCGGGGACTCTGGAAACACCATATATTTT. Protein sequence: CASSFGDSGNTIYF.

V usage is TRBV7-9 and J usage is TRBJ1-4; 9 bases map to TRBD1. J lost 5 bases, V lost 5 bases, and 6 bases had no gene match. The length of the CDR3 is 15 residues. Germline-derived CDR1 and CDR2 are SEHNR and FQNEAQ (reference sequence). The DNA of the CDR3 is TGTGCCAGCAGCCAACGAGGACAGGGGAATGAAAAACTGTTTTTT. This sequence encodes CASSQRGQGNEKLFF.

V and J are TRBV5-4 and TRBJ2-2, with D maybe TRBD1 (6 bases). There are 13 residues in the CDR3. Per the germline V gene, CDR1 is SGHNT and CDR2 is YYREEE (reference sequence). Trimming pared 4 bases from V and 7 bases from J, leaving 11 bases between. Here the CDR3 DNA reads TGTGCCAGCAGCATTGGGGGCCTCGGGGAGCTGTTTTTT. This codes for CASSIGGLGELFF.

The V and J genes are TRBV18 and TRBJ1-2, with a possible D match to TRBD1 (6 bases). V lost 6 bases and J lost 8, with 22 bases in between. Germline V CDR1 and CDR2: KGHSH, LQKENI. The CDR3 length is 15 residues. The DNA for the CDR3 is TGTGCCAGCTCCCCCGAACAGGGAGTGCGGAACGGCTACACCTTC. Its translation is CASSPEQGVRNGYTF.

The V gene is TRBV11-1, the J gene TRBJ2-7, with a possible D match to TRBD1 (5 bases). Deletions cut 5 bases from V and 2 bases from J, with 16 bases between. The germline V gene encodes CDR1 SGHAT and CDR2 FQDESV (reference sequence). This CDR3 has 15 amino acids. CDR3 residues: CASSPRTSLAYEQYF. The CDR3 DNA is TGTGCCAGCAGCCCCAGGACAAGCCTCGCCTACGAGCAGTACTTC.

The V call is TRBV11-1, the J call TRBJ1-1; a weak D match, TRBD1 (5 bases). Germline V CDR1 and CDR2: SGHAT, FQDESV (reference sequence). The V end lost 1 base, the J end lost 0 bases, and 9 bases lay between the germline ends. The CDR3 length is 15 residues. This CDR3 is CASSLGDWMNTEAFF. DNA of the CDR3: TGTGCCAGCAGCTTAGGGGACTGGATGAACACTGAAGCTTTCTTT.

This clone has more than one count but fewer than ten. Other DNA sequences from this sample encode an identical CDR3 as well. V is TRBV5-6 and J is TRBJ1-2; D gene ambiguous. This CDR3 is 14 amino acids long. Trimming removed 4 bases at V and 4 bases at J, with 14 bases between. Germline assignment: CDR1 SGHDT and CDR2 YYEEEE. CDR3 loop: CASSLGPVPYGYTF. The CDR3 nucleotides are TGTGCCAGCAGCCTAGGCCCGGTACCCTATGGCTACACCTTC.

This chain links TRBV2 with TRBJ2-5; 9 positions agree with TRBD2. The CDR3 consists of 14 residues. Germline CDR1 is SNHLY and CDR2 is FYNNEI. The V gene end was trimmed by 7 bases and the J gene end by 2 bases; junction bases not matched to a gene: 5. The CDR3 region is CASNSGGLQETQYF. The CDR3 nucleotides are TGTGCCAGCAACAGCGGGGGGCTTCAAGAGACCCAGTACTTC.